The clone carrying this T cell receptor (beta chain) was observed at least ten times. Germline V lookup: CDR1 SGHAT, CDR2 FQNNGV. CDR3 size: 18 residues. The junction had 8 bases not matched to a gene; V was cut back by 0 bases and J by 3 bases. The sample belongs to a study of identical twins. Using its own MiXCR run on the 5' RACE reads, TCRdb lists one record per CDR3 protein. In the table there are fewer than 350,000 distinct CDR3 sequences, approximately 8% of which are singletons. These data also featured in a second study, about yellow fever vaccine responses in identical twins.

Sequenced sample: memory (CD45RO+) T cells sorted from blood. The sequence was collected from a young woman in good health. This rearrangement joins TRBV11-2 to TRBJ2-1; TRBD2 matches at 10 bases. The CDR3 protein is CASSLEASGRARYNEQFF. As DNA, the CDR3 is TGTGCCAGCAGCTTAGAGGCTAGCGGGAGAGCACGCTACAATGAGCAGTTCTTC.